This is a list of T cell receptor beta chains from one sample in a study of cytomegalovirus exposure and HLA in healthy donors. The data were produced by immunoSEQ multiplex PCR, yet TCRdb's version contains in-frame clones alone and is incomplete. The sample carries around 350,000 clones, roughly 85% recorded once. The specimen sequenced was PBMCs. The origin of the receptors is a woman between 18 and 29 years old in good health and CMV-seronegative. Each CDR3 is given without its conserved first and last residue. The order of the fields is CDR3 protein, J gene, CDR3 length, V gene, D gene. D genes are given only for firm matches.

CDR3 protein: ASSVGGGQEKLF
J gene: TRBJ1-4
CDR3 length: 12
V gene: TRBV5-4
D gene: NA

CDR3 protein: AWSVGDTNEQF
J gene: TRBJ2-1
CDR3 length: 11
V gene: TRBV30
D gene: NA

CDR3 protein: ASTARAGAYNEQF
J gene: TRBJ2-1
CDR3 length: 13
V gene: TRBV2
D gene: TRBD2

CDR3 protein: AWSRGEGTYEQY
J gene: TRBJ2-7
CDR3 length: 12
V gene: TRBV30
D gene: TRBD2

CDR3 protein: ASSQEPGQGNQKLF
J gene: TRBJ1-4
CDR3 length: 14
V gene: TRBV4-1
D gene: TRBD1

CDR3 protein: ASSLRTGLPYEQY
J gene: TRBJ2-7
CDR3 length: 13
V gene: TRBV28
D gene: TRBD1

CDR3 protein: ASSETHRVNYGYT
J gene: TRBJ1-2
CDR3 length: 13
V gene: TRBV6-1
D gene: NA

CDR3 protein: ASSLYGGRETQY
J gene: TRBJ2-5
CDR3 length: 12
V gene: TRBV28
D gene: NA

CDR3 protein: ASSFGLAGAEQY
J gene: TRBJ2-7
CDR3 length: 12
V gene: TRBV11-2
D gene: TRBD2

CDR3 protein: ASSPRQGPNSYEQY
J gene: TRBJ2-7
CDR3 length: 14
V gene: TRBV7-9
D gene: TRBD1

CDR3 protein: ASSTRDFNEKLF
J gene: TRBJ1-4
CDR3 length: 12
V gene: TRBV5-1
D gene: NA

CDR3 protein: ALNRVMGTEAF
J gene: TRBJ1-1
CDR3 length: 11
V gene: TRBV30
D gene: NA

CDR3 protein: ASSLSLGQGYPNYGYT
J gene: TRBJ1-2
CDR3 length: 16
V gene: TRBV27
D gene: TRBD1

CDR3 protein: ASSETTGQGFYGYT
J gene: TRBJ1-2
CDR3 length: 14
V gene: TRBV6-1
D gene: TRBD1

CDR3 protein: ASSLLSRMNTGELF
J gene: TRBJ2-2
CDR3 length: 14
V gene: TRBV7-9
D gene: NA

CDR3 protein: ASTPGGTGPKLF
J gene: TRBJ1-4
CDR3 length: 12
V gene: TRBV5-8
D gene: TRBD1

CDR3 protein: ASSEYGGQPQH
J gene: TRBJ1-5
CDR3 length: 11
V gene: TRBV25-1
D gene: NA

CDR3 protein: ASRPTSGIFQETQY
J gene: TRBJ2-5
CDR3 length: 14
V gene: TRBV7-9
D gene: TRBD2

CDR3 protein: ASSGTGRYEQY
J gene: TRBJ2-7
CDR3 length: 11
V gene: TRBV2
D gene: TRBD1

CDR3 protein: ASSAQGRSNQPQH
J gene: TRBJ1-5
CDR3 length: 13
V gene: TRBV5-1
D gene: NA

CDR3 protein: ASTPSGGSPDTQY
J gene: TRBJ2-3
CDR3 length: 13
V gene: TRBV10-2
D gene: TRBD2

CDR3 protein: ASSLGTGQETQY
J gene: TRBJ2-5
CDR3 length: 12
V gene: TRBV11-2
D gene: TRBD1

CDR3 protein: ASSFTPYSGYEQY
J gene: TRBJ2-7
CDR3 length: 13
V gene: TRBV7-9
D gene: NA

CDR3 protein: ASSGDTSNAPLH
J gene: TRBJ1-6
CDR3 length: 12
V gene: TRBV6-5
D gene: NA

CDR3 protein: AGKFRDRQGLNEQY
J gene: TRBJ2-7
CDR3 length: 14
V gene: TRBV11-1
D gene: TRBD1

CDR3 protein: ASSHIIQGNYGYT
J gene: TRBJ1-2
CDR3 length: 13
V gene: TRBV4-1
D gene: NA

CDR3 protein: ASSERLAGTDTQY
J gene: TRBJ2-3
CDR3 length: 13
V gene: TRBV2
D gene: TRBD2

CDR3 protein: ASSQDGTPTYEQY
J gene: TRBJ2-7
CDR3 length: 13
V gene: TRBV4-2
D gene: NA

CDR3 protein: ASIITNYGYT
J gene: TRBJ1-2
CDR3 length: 10
V gene: TRBV2
D gene: NA

CDR3 protein: SVQQDPTHAF
J gene: TRBJ1-1
CDR3 length: 10
V gene: TRBV29-1
D gene: NA